This entry describes one TCR beta chain. Its target is not known. The data were obtained in a study of CD8+CD57+ T cells in acquired aplastic anemia. The wider study: Approximately 11 million reads were obtained on average for healthy donor CD4+ cells.

Genomic DNA provided the template from which TCR beta VDJ and CDR3 profiles were obtained. TCRdb redid the calling of the reads with MiXCR, one entry per CDR3 protein. The sample has 60,000 to 75,000 distinct CDR3 sequences, under 55% seen once. Overall study results and limits: CD8+ Simpson's diversity showed no significant patient-control difference. Patients had roughly 29 CD8+ CDR3 sequences in common with controls (the shared set).

The CDR3 runs 13 residues. V lost 2 bases, J lost 13 bases, and 14 bases lay in between. CDR1 SGHTA and CDR2 FQGTGA come from the germline V gene. The sequencing sample was made of sorted CD4+, CD8+, or CD8+CD57+ T cells (not recorded which) from PBMCs. The receptor was isolated from a human donor in good health, serving as a control. The chain uses TRBV7-3 and TRBJ2-2, with TRBD2 as a possible D gene (5 bases). The CDR3 here is CASSLLSTGGLFF. The CDR3 DNA reads TGTGCCAGCAGCTTACTCTCCACCGGAGGGCTGTTTTTT.